This entry is about one T cell receptor beta chain. The same CDR3 is also encoded by other DNA sequences in this sample. The record originates from a study of blood T cell repertoires in COVID-19. As for the study in general: The study drew acute and convalescent COVID-19 samples from the United States, Italy and Spain. From T cells, B-cell-depleted T cells, or PBMCs came the material, which was cDNA or gDNA.

The length of the CDR3 is 16 residues. The germline V gene encodes CDR1 MGHRA and CDR2 YSYEKL. Trimming cost V 2 bases and J 6 bases, with 19 bases left between them. Participants' own reports of clinical history determined their cohort assignment. What the recovered Cohort 3 donors had was two negative PCRs, clearance, or symptom resolution. The table came from immunoSEQ multiplex PCR; TCRdb's copy has only in-frame clones and leaves some out. The sample records about 270,000 clones, approximately 90% being singletons. The sequence was collected from a woman in her late teens or twenties who had recovered from COVID-19. The sequenced sample consisted of PBMCs or T cells enriched from blood (not recorded which). The chain uses TRBV4-1 and TRBJ1-2, with TRBD1 as a possible D gene (6 bases). The CDR3: CASSQPPGEVGDGYTF. CDR3 in DNA: TGCGCCAGCAGCCAACCCCCAGGGGAAGTGGGTGATGGCTACACCTTC.